This TCR beta chain was captured by sequencing in a study of shared T cell receptors in the human thymus. This CDR3 comprises 15 residues. Germline loops: CDR1 ENHRY, CDR2 SYGVKD. V lost 2 bases to trimming and J lost 3 bases, with 11 bases between them. Produced via immunoSEQ multiplex PCR; TCRdb's table is partial and in-frame only. The table has approximately 660,000 clones, 70% to 90% seen once; the top ten hold over 0.008%. This same sample was also taken into another study, of human thymus T cells. From that paper: Thymic tissue was derived from resections collected during corrective heart surgery. V and J genes seemed to be used with bias in thymic and blood repertoires. What related research reported was that thymic repertoires overlapped highly among unrelated individuals.

What was sequenced was thymocytes. The chain couples TRBV10-3 to TRBJ2-4, with a possible D match to TRBD2 (6 bases). The sequence came from a boy younger than two with a congenital heart defect. CDR3 in DNA: TGTGCCATCAGTGAGCCGGGAGTGGGCAAAAACATTCAGTACTTC. Amino acid sequence: CAISEPGVGKNIQYF.